A selection of T cell receptor beta chains follows, all from one sample in a study of blood T cell repertoires in COVID-19. Sequencing used immunoSEQ multiplex PCR; TCRdb keeps in-frame clones, though not all of them. The sample records 150,000 to 200,000 clones, 80% to 90% being singletons. The sequenced material came from PBMCs or T cells enriched from blood (not recorded which). These receptors were obtained from a young woman who had recovered from COVID-19. The CDR3 runs from the conserved cysteine through the conserved F or W. The order of the fields is V gene, J gene, clone size, CDR3 protein. For some rows the clone size is stated as once, few or many, or as a class when expanded; others skip it.

>TRBV5-5|TRBJ1-1|NA
CASSFQGPTEAFF
>TRBV21-1|TRBJ1-1|NA
CASSNLGQGIMNTEAFF
>TRBV2|TRBJ1-5|NA
CASSYPGQGAEGNQPQHF
>TRBV6-2/TRBV6-3|TRBJ1-5|NA
CASSLRQGVQPQHF
>TRBV29-1|TRBJ2-4|NA
CSVGTASENIQYF
>TRBV27|TRBJ1-6|NA
CASSLSIVQADSPLHF
>TRBV7-3|TRBJ1-1|few
CASSLKPVYRDTEAFF
>TRBV3-1/TRBV3-2|TRBJ1-4|NA
CASSQERFTYKRKLFF
>TRBV3-1/TRBV3-2|TRBJ1-2|NA
CASSQSPRFQGTNYGYTF
>TRBV28|TRBJ2-1|NA
CASSTLSGGSYNEQFF
>TRBV6-7|TRBJ2-3|NA
CASSYRKPGQRFVGGYTDTQYF
>TRBV3-1/TRBV3-2|TRBJ2-3|NA
CASSPWTGASTDTQYF